The present TCR gamma chain was sequenced within a study of γδ T cells in repeated Plasmodium falciparum infection. This clone was recorded at least ten times. Translating this DNA gives a protein that differs at residue 12 from the TCRdb one, which belongs to a much larger clone; a read error is likely, and the protein shown is this translation. The CDR3 is 15 residues long. CDR1 and CDR2 from the germline V gene are EGSTGY and YDSYTSSV. Flow sorting of PBMC yielded separate Vgamma9/Vdelta2+ and Vdelta2-negative gammadelta T cell populations for bulk repertoire analysis. TCRdb re-called the multiplex PCR reads through CATT. The table shows over 25,000 gamma-chain clones, with about 3% occurring only once.

This sequence originates from a pool of human donors (malaria-infected and uninfected, not separated). This rearrangement joins TRGV4 to TRGJP2. The J gene is not listed in TCRdb, so it was assigned here from a DNA match to germline. The sequenced sample consisted of gamma-delta T cells from blood. CDR3 bases: TGTGCCACCTGGGATGGGCTCGGTAGTGATTGGGTCAAGACGTTT. Translation gives CATWDGLGSDWVKTF.